These 20 T cell receptor beta chains were sequenced from one sample in a study of blood T cell repertoires in COVID-19. TCRdb keeps only in-frame clones here, not all; method: immunoSEQ multiplex PCR. The repertoire holds approximately 250,000 clones, around 80% seen once, with under 5% in the top ten. The sample consisted of PBMCs or T cells enriched from blood (not recorded which). The receptors derive from a man aged 25 to 40 with acute COVID-19.

The rearrangement links TRBV12-3 or TRBV12-4 to TRBJ2-1, with a tentative D call TRBD2 (5 bases). The CDR3 covers 13 residues. Trimming removed 3 bases from V and 7 bases from J, with 10 bases in between. The DNA of the CDR3 is TGTGCCAGCAGTTTTGTTGAGGGAAATGAGCAGTTCTTC. Protein product: CASSFVEGNEQFF.

The chain uses TRBV5-5 and TRBJ1-1; no clear D. Germline V gene sequence: CDR1 SGHKS, CDR2 YYEKEE (reference sequence). Deletions cut 7 bases from V and 6 bases from J, with 13 bases between. The CDR3 is 12 amino acids. CDR3 sequence reads: CASDMGQAEAFF. CDR3 in DNA: TGTGCCAGCGATATGGGCCAGGCTGAAGCTTTCTTT.

The chain is built from TRBV9 and TRBJ2-3; 9 bases agree with TRBD2. Germline V lookup: CDR1 SGDLS, CDR2 YYNGEE. V shed 0 bases, J shed 0 bases, and the junction held 5 bases outside the gene matches. This CDR3 contains 17 residues. The CDR3 DNA is TGTGCCAGCAGCGTAGCTAGACTAGCGGCTAGCACAGATACGCAGTATTTT. The encoded protein is CASSVARLAASTDTQYF.

This chain links TRBV19 with TRBJ1-1; D is unresolved. V lost 6 bases to trimming and J lost 6 bases, with 14 bases between them. Germline V gives CDR1 LNHDA, CDR2 SQIVND (reference sequence). This CDR3 is built from 13 residues. The chain's CDR3 is CASRIKSGAEAFF. DNA of the CDR3: TGTGCCAGTAGGATAAAATCGGGTGCTGAAGCTTTCTTT.

The J gene is TRBJ1-5, the V gene TRBV19, with D possibly TRBD1 on 6 matching bases. The CDR3 is 14 residues long. The V and J ends lost 9 bases and 0 bases respectively, with 12 bases between them. Germline V CDR1 and CDR2: LNHDA, SQIVND (reference sequence). The CDR3 sequence: CASNRAYSNQPQHF. Written as DNA, the CDR3 is TGTGCCAGCAACAGGGCTTATAGCAATCAGCCCCAGCATTTT. The entire variable domain, with the rest obtained from reference TRBV19 and TRBJ1-5, is as follows: DGGITQSPKYLFRKEGQNVTLSCEQNLNHDAMYWYRQDPGQGLRLIYYSQIVNDFQKGDIAEGYSVSREKKESFPLTVTSAQKNPTAFYLCASNRAYSNQPQHFGDGTRLSIL.

This clone showed up just a few times. The same CDR3 arises from other DNA sequences in this sample as well. V gene TRBV12-3 or TRBV12-4 combines with J gene TRBJ2-5; D might be TRBD1 (6 bases). The CDR3 covers 13 residues. Trimming stripped 3 bases from V and 5 bases from J, with 10 bases between. Here the CDR3 DNA reads TGTGCCAGCAGTTTGGCAGGGGTGGAGACCCAGTACTTC. Amino acid sequence: CASSLAGVETQYF.

The rearrangement uses TRBV19 and TRBJ1-1; D perhaps matches TRBD1 (6 bases). CDR1 is LNHDA and CDR2 is SQIVND in the germline V gene (reference sequence). This CDR3 comprises 11 residues. The V gene lost 8 bases and the J gene lost 4 bases, with 8 bases spanning the gap. CDR3 protein: CASGGLTEAFF. The DNA for the CDR3 is TGTGCCAGTGGGGGCCTCACTGAAGCTTTCTTT.

This clone was seen a single time. The chain recombines TRBV5-6 with TRBJ2-3; 10 bases match TRBD2. The CDR3 spans 19 residues. V lost 1 base to trimming and J lost 2 bases; unmatched junction nucleotides: 13. Germline V CDR1 and CDR2: SGHDT, YYEEEE. CDR3 region: CASSLRVGGLAGATDTQYF. In nucleotides, the CDR3 is TGTGCCAGCAGCTTGAGGGTTGGGGGGCTAGCGGGAGCCACAGATACGCAGTATTTT.

The sample holds one count of this clone. V gene TRBV29-1 combines with J gene TRBJ2-2; 7 bases fit TRBD2. Germline CDR1 and CDR2: SQVTM and ANQGSEA. V gave up 6 bases and J gave up 2 bases; unmatched junction bases: 9. The CDR3 contains 15 residues. The chain's CDR3 is CSVHTSDRNTGELFF. In nucleotides, the CDR3 is TGCAGCGTGCATACTAGCGACCGTAACACCGGGGAGCTGTTTTTT.

The CDR3, as DNA: TGTGCCAGCAGCTCTCCCAATTCACCCCTCCACTTT. Encoded protein: CASSSPNSPLHF. The V call is TRBV7-6, the J call TRBJ1-6, with D uncertain. The length of the CDR3 is 12 residues. Germline V lookup: CDR1 SGHVS, CDR2 FNYEAQ. V gave up 4 bases and J gave up 7 bases, with 5 bases separating them.

V and J are TRBV19 and TRBJ1-5, with a possible D match to TRBD1 (6 bases). The V gene's germline CDR1 is LNHDA and CDR2 SQIVND (reference sequence). Trimming took off 7 bases at V and 6 bases at J, with 16 bases between the two ends. CDR3 length: 14 residues. The DNA of the CDR3 is TGTGCCAGTACAGACAGGATATTGAGTCAGCCCCAGCATTTT. Amino acid sequence: CASTDRILSQPQHF.

With respect to this clone: This same CDR3 is encoded by further DNA sequences in the sample. The genes are TRBV5-4 and TRBJ2-2; TRBD2 agrees at 11 bases. The germline V gene has CDR1 SGHNT and CDR2 YYREEE (reference sequence). J was trimmed by 2 bases and V by 4 bases; bases with no gene match: 4. The CDR3 covers 16 residues. This CDR3 is CASSPGTSGNTGELFF. The CDR3 nucleotides read TGTGCCAGCAGCCCGGGGACTAGCGGAAACACCGGGGAGCTGTTTTTT.

The chain recombines TRBV7-9 with TRBJ2-1, with D possibly TRBD1 on 5 matching bases. Germline V CDR1 and CDR2: SEHNR, FQNEAQ (reference sequence). This CDR3 contains 15 residues. Trimming pared 5 bases from V and 9 bases from J, leaving 20 bases between. The CDR3 DNA sequence: TGTGCCAGCAGCCGTAAAAAGGGGAAACTAATTGAGCAGTTCTTC. Its protein is CASSRKKGKLIEQFF. Variable domain in full (rest from reference TRBV7-9 and TRBJ2-1): DTGVSQNPRHKITKRGQNVTFRCDPISEHNRLYWYRQTLGQGPEFLTYFQNEAQLEKSRLLSDRFSAERPKGSFSTLEIQRTEQGDSAMYLCASSRKKGKLIEQFFGPGTRLTVL.

The V gene is TRBV9, the J gene TRBJ1-4, with D tentatively TRBD1 (5 bases). Trimming shortened V by 3 bases and J by 8 bases, and 17 bases separated the two germline ends. This CDR3 is built from 15 residues. The germline V gene has CDR1 SGDLS and CDR2 YYNGEE. The CDR3 nucleotides are TGTGCCAGCAGCGGGTCCTGGGCAGGGAAGGAAAAACTGTTTTTT. Amino acids: CASSGSWAGKEKLFF.

The rearrangement links TRBV14 to TRBJ2-7; D not certain. Trimming shortened V by 5 bases and J by 3 bases, and 11 bases separated the two germline ends. The CDR3 consists of 13 residues. Germline-derived CDR1 and CDR2 are SGHDN and FVKESK. Here the CDR3 DNA reads TGTGCCAGCAGCAAATCTCCTCTCTACGAGCAGTACGTC. Amino acid sequence: CASSKSPLYEQYV.

This rearrangement joins TRBV5-1 to TRBJ2-3; D is possibly TRBD1 (5 bases). V lost 3 bases and J 2 bases, leaving 10 bases between the germline ends. CDR3 size: 14 residues. The germline CDR1 and CDR2 sequences are SGHRS and YFSETQ. The CDR3 region is CASSSSTVTDTQYF. The CDR3, as DNA: TGCGCCAGCAGCTCCTCGACAGTCACAGATACGCAGTATTTT.

This sequence joins TRBV9 and TRBJ1-3, with a tentative D call TRBD1 (6 bases). This CDR3 contains 16 residues. Germline CDR1 is SGDLS and CDR2 is YYNGEE. Trimming removed 3 bases from V and 5 bases from J, with 18 bases in between. The CDR3 spells CASSAEAGQGRNTIYF. The CDR3 DNA reads as TGTGCCAGCAGCGCCGAAGCGGGGCAGGGGAGAAACACCATATATTTT.

A note on this clone: The junction does not match germline at one end; this may be a read error. The J gene is TRBJ1-2, the V gene TRBV6-5, with 7 bases that match TRBD1. The CDR3 extends over 15 amino acids. Germline lookup yields CDR1 MNHEY and CDR2 SVGAGI. The CDR3 protein is CASSYGQGENYGYTF. CDR3 bases: TGCGCCAGCAGTTACGGGCAGGGGGAAAACTATGGCTACACCTTC.

Regarding this clone: Germline is not matched at one junction end, which may reflect a read error. The V call is TRBV5-1, the J call TRBJ2-2; 12 bases fit TRBD1. The CDR3 has 16 residues. The germline V gene encodes CDR1 SGHRS and CDR2 YFSETQ. The CDR3 DNA sequence: TGTGCCAGCACCCAGAGGGGGACAGGGGGCTCCCGGGAGCTGTTTTTT. Protein product: CASTQRGTGGSRELFF.

The chain is built from TRBV19 and TRBJ1-2; D unresolved. Trimming left V 0 bases short and J 8 bases short, with 10 bases between. Germline loops: CDR1 LNHDA, CDR2 SQIVND (reference sequence). The CDR3 is 13 amino acids. CDR3 residues: CASSIDPTRGYTF. The CDR3 DNA sequence: TGTGCCAGTAGTATAGACCCGACGAGGGGCTACACCTTC.